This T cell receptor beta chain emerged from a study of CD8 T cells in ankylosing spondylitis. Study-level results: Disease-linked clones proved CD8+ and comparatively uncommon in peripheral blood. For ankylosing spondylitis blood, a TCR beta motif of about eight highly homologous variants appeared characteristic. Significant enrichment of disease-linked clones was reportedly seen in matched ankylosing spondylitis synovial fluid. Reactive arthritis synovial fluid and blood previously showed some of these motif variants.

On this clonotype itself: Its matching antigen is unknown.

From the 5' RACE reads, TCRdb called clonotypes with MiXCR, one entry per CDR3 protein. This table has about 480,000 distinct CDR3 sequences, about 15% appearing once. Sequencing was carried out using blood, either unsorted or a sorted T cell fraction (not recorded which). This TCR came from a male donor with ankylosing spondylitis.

This CDR3 is CSVERGTRAAEAFF. For the CDR3, the DNA is TGCAGCGTTGAGAGAGGTACCCGGGCTGCTGAAGCTTTCTTT. The genes are TRBV29-1 and TRBJ1-1, with unresolved D. Per germline, CDR1 SQVTM and CDR2 ANQGSEA. V lost 3 bases and J lost 6, with 17 bases in between. This CDR3 spans 14 amino acids.